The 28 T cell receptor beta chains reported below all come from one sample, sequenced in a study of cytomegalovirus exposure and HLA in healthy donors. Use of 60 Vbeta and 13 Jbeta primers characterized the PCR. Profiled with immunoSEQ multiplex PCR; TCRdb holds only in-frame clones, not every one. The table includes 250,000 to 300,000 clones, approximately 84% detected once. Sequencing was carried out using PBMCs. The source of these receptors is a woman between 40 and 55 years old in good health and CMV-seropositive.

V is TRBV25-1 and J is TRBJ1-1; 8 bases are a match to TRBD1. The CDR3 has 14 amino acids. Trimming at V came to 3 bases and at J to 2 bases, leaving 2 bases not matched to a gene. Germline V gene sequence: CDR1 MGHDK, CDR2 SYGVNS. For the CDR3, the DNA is TGTGCCAGCAGTGAGGACAGGGATAACACTGAAGCTTTCTTT. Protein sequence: CASSEDRDNTEAFF. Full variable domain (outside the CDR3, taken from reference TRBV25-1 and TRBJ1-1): EADIYQTPRYLVIGTGKKITLECSQTMGHDKMYWYQQDPGMELHLIHYSYGVNSTEKGDLSSESTVSRIRTEHFPLTLESARPSHTSQYLCASSEDRDNTEAFFGQGTRLTVV.

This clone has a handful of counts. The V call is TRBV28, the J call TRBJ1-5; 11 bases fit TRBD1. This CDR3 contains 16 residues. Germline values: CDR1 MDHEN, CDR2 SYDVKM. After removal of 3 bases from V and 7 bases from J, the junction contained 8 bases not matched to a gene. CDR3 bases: TGTGCCAGCAGTTTCAGGGGACAGGGGGATTGGCAGCCCCAGCATTTT. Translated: CASSFRGQGDWQPQHF.

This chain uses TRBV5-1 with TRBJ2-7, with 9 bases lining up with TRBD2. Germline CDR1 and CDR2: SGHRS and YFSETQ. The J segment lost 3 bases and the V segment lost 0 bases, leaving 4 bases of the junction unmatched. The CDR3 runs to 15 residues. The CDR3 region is CASSLVAGENYEQYF. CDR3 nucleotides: TGCGCCAGCAGCTTGGTAGCGGGAGAGAACTACGAGCAGTACTTC.

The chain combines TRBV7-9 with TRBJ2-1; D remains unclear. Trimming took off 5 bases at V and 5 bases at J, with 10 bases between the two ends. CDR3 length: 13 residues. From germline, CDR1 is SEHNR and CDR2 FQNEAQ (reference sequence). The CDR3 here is CASSPDWDNEQFF. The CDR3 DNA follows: TGTGCCAGCAGCCCCGACTGGGACAATGAGCAGTTCTTC.

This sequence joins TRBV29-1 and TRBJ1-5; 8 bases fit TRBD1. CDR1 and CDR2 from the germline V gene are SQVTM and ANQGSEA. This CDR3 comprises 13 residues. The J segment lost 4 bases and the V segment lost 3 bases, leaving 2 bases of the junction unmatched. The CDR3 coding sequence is TGCAGCGTTGACACAGGGGGAAATCAGCCCCAGCATTTT. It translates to CSVDTGGNQPQHF.

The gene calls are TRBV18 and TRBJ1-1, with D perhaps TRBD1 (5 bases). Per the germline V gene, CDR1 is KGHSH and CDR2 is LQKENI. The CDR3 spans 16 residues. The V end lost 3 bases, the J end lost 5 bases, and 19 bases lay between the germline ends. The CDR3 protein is CASSPSQTGGGTEAFF. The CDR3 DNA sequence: TGTGCCAGCTCACCCTCCCAAACGGGGGGGGGAACTGAAGCTTTCTTT.

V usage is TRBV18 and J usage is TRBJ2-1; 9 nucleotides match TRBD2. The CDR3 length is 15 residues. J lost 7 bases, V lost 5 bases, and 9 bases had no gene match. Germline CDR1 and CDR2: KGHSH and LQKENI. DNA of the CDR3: TGTGCCAGCTCAGTACGGACTAGCGCGATGAATGAGCAGTTCTTC. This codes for CASSVRTSAMNEQFF. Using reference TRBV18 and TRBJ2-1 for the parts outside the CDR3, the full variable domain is NAGVMQNPRHLVRRRGQEARLRCSPMKGHSHVYWYRQLPEEGLKFMVYLQKENIIDESGMPKERFSAEFPKEGPSILRIQQVVRGDSAAYFCASSVRTSAMNEQFFGPGTRLTVL.

The chain's CDR3 is CASSSGVFTEAFF. CDR3 coding DNA: TGTGCCAGCAGCTCGGGGGTGTTCACTGAAGCTTTCTTT. V gene TRBV7-9 combines with J gene TRBJ1-1; the D gene is possibly TRBD1 (5 bases). V dropped 4 bases and J dropped 4 bases, with 10 bases sitting between them. From germline, CDR1 is SEHNR and CDR2 FQNEAQ (reference sequence). The CDR3 contains 13 residues.

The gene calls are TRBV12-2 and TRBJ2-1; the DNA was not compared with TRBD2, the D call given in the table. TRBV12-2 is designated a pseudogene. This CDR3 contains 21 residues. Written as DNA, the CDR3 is TGTGCAAGTCGCTTAGACGCCGACGGGACTAGCGGGGGACTTTCCTACAATGAGCAGTTCTTC. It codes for CASRLDADGTSGGLSYNEQFF.

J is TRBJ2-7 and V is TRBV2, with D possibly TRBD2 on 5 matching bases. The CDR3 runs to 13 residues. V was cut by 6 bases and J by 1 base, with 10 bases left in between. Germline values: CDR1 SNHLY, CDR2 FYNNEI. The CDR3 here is CASSSRVSYEQYF. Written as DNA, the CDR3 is TGTGCCAGCAGCTCGAGGGTTTCCTACGAGCAGTACTTC.

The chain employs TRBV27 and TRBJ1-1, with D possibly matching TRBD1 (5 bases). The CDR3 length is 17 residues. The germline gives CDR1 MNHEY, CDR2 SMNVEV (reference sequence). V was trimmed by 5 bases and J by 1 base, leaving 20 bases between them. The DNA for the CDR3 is TGTGCCAGCAGTCCATCACTTAACCAGGGTTGGAACACTGAAGCTTTCTTT. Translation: CASSPSLNQGWNTEAFF.

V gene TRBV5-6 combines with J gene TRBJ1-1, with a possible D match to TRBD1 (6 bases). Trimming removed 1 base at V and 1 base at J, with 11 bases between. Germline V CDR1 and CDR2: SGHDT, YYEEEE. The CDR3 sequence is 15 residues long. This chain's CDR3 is CASSLPAGANTEAFF. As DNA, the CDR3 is TGTGCCAGCAGCTTGCCGGCAGGGGCGAACACTGAAGCTTTCTTT.

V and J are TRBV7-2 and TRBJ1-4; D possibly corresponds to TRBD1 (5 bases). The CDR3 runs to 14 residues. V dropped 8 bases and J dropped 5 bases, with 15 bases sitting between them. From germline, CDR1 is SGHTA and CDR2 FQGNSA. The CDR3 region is CASAFQGKNEKLFF. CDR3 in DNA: TGTGCCAGCGCATTCCAGGGAAAGAATGAAAAACTGTTTTTT.

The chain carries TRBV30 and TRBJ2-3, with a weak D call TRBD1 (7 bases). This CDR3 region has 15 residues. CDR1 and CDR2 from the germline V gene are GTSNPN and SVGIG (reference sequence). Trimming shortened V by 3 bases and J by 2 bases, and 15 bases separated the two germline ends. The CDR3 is CAWSQGGAHTDTQYF. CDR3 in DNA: TGTGCCTGGAGCCAGGGGGGCGCGCACACAGATACGCAGTATTTT.

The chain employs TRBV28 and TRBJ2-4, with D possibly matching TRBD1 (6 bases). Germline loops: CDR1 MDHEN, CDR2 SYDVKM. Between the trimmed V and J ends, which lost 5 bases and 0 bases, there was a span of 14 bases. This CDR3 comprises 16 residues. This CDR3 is CASSLQGPVAKNIQYF. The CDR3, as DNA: TGTGCCAGCAGTCTACAGGGTCCAGTAGCCAAAAACATTCAGTACTTC.

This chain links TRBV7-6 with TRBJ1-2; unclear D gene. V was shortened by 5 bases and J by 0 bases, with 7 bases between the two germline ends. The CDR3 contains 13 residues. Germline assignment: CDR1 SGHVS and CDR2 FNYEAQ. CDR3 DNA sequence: TGTGCCAGCAGCCCTGGGCCTAACTATGGCTACACCTTC. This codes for CASSPGPNYGYTF. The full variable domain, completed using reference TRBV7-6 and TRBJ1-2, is GAGVSQSPRYKVTKRGQDVALRCDPISGHVSLYWYRQALGQGPEFLTYFNYEAQQDKSGLPNDRFSAERPEGSISTLTIQRTEQRDSAMYRCASSPGPNYGYTFGSGTRLTVV.

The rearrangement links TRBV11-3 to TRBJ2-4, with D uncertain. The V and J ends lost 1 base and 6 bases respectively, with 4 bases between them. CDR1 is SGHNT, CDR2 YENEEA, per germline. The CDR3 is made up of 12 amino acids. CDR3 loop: CASSLGGNIQYF. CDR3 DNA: TGTGCCAGCAGCTTAGGCGGAAACATTCAGTACTTC.

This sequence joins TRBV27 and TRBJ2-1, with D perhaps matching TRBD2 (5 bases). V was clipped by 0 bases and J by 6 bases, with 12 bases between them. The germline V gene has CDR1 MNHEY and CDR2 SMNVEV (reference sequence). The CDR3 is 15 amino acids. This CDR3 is CASSLSSGGPNEQFF. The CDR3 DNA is TGTGCCAGCAGTTTATCAAGTGGAGGACCCAATGAGCAGTTCTTC.

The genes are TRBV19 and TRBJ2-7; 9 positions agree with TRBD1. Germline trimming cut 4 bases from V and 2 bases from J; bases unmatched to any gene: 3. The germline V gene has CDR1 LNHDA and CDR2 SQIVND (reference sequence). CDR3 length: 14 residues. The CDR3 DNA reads TGTGCCAGTAGTAGGGACAGGGTAACCTACGAGCAGTACTTC. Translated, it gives CASSRDRVTYEQYF.

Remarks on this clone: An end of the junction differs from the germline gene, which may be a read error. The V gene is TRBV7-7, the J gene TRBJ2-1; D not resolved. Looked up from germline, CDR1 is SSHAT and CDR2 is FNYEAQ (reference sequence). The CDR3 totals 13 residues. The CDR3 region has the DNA TGTGCTAGCAGCCCACTGAACGACAATGAGCAGTTCTTC. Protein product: CASSPLNDNEQFF.

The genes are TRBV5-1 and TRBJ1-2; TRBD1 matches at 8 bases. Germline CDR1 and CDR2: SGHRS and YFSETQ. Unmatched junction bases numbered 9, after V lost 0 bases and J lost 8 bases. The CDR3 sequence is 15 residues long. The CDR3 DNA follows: TGCGCCAGCAGCTTGGTAGGACAGGGTTCTATGGGCTACACCTTC. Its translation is CASSLVGQGSMGYTF. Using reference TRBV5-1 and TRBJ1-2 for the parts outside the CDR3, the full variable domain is KAGVTQTPRYLIKTRGQQVTLSCSPISGHRSVSWYQQTPGQGLQFLFEYFSETQRNKGNFPGRFSGRQFSNSRSEMNVSTLELGDSALYLCASSLVGQGSMGYTFGSGTRLTVV.

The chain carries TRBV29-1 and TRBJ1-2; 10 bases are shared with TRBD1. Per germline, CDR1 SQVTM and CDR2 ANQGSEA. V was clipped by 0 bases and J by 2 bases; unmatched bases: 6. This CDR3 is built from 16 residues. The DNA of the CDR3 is TGCAGCGTTGAAGACCCGACAGGGGGCGGCAACTATGGCTACACCTTC. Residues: CSVEDPTGGGNYGYTF.

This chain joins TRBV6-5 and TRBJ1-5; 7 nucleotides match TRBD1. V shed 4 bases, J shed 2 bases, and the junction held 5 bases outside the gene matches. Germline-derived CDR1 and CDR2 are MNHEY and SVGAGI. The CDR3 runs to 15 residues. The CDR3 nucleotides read TGTGCCAGCAGTTCCGCCGGGACAGGCAATCAGCCCCAGCATTTT. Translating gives CASSSAGTGNQPQHF.

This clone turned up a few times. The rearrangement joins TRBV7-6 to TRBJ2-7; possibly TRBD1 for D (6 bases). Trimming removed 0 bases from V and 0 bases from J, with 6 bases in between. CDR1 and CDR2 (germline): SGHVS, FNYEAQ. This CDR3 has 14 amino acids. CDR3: CASSLADSSYEQYF. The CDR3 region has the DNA TGTGCCAGCAGCTTAGCGGACAGCTCCTACGAGCAGTACTTC.

The CDR3 DNA reads TGTGCCAGCAGCAGGACTAGCGATTACGAGCAGTACTTC. It yields the protein CASSRTSDYEQYF. This chain connects TRBV6-5 to TRBJ2-7, with TRBD2 matching 9 bases. Germline trimming cut 6 bases from V and 4 bases from J; bases unmatched to any gene: 4. The CDR3 runs to 13 residues. Germline-derived CDR1 and CDR2 are MNHEY and SVGAGI.

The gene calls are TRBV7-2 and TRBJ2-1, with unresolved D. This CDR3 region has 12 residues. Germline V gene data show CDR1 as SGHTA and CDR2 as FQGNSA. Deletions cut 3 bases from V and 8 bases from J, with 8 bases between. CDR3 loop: CASSFVVHEQFF. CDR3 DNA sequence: TGTGCCAGCAGCTTCGTAGTCCATGAGCAGTTCTTC.

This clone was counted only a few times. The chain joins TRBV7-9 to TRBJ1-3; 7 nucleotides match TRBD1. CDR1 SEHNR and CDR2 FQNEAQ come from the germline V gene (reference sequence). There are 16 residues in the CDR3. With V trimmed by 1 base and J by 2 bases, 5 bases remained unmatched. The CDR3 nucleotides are TGTGCCAGCAGCTTAGAGGGGGCGAGACCTGGAAACACCATATATTTT. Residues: CASSLEGARPGNTIYF.

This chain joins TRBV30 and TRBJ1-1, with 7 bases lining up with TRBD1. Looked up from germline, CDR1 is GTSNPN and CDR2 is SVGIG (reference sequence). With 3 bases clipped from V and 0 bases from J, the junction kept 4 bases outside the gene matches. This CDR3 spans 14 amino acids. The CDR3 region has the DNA TGTGCCTGGAGCAAGACAGGGATGAACACTGAAGCTTTCTTT. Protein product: CAWSKTGMNTEAFF.